These 4 T cell receptor beta chains were sequenced from one sample in a study of beta chain features in type 1 diabetes. All of the isolated RNA was reverse transcribed, so expressed TCRB transcripts were sequenced. Sequencing used immunoSEQ multiplex PCR; TCRdb keeps in-frame clones, though not all of them. The table has 350,000 to 450,000 clones, about 15% seen once; the top ten hold under 0.04%. Sequences were obtained from naive CD4+ T cells from blood. The receptors here all came from a man in his thirties or forties in good health.

The V gene is TRBV25-1, the J gene TRBJ2-2; tentatively, D is TRBD2 (6 bases). The germline V and J ends were trimmed by 7 bases and 4 bases, with 10 bases remaining between them. The V gene's germline CDR1 is MGHDK and CDR2 SYGVNS. The CDR3 has 13 amino acids. The CDR3 DNA is TGTGCCAGCAAAGAGGGACTCACCGGGGAGCTGTTTTTT. This translates into CASKEGLTGELFF. The full variable domain, in which reference TRBV25-1 and TRBJ2-2 provide the parts outside the CDR3, is EADIYQTPRYLVIGTGKKITLECSQTMGHDKMYWYQQDPGMELHLIHYSYGVNSTEKGDLSSESTVSRIRTEHFPLTLESARPSHTSQYLCASKEGLTGELFFGEGSRLTVL.

CDR3 sequence (DNA): TGTGCCAGCAGTTCCCCACAGCGGGAGGCATACAATGAGCAGTTCTTC. Translating gives CASSSPQREAYNEQFF. The rearrangement joins TRBV28 to TRBJ2-1, with 9 bases that match TRBD2. With V trimmed by 4 bases and J by 4 bases, 8 bases remained unmatched. Germline CDR1 and CDR2: MDHEN and SYDVKM. The CDR3 covers 16 residues.

Of note for this clone: The same CDR3 can be traced to other DNA sequences in this sample. J is TRBJ2-5 and V is TRBV18; the D gene is possibly TRBD2 (5 bases). This CDR3 is built from 14 residues. The V gene lost 3 bases and the J gene lost 2 bases, with 10 bases spanning the gap. The V gene's germline CDR1 is KGHSH and CDR2 LQKENI. DNA for the CDR3: TGTGCCAGCTCACCCCTATCGGGACAAGAGACCCAGTACTTC. Its protein is CASSPLSGQETQYF.

The genes are TRBV29-1 and TRBJ1-1; 8 bases are shared with TRBD1. There are 11 residues in the CDR3. Trimming took 6 bases from V and 7 from J; bases not matched to a gene: 4. Germline V gives CDR1 SQVTM, CDR2 ANQGSEA. This CDR3 is CSVAGGFEAFF. CDR3 nucleotide sequence: TGCAGCGTGGCAGGGGGCTTTGAAGCTTTCTTT.